What follows are 27 T cell receptor beta chains derived from one specimen sequenced in a study of cytomegalovirus exposure and HLA in healthy donors. The PCR had 60 Vbeta and 13 Jbeta primers. Some clones are missing from TCRdb's copy, which holds only in-frame ones; the method was immunoSEQ multiplex PCR. The table has 130,000 to 150,000 clones, over 55% seen once. Sequencing was carried out using PBMCs. The receptors come from a man between 40 and 49 years old in good health and CMV-seronegative.

The chain carries TRBV19 and TRBJ2-7; 7 bases line up with TRBD1. With 3 bases clipped from V and 3 bases from J, the junction kept 8 bases outside the gene matches. The CDR3 is 15 amino acids. Germline V lookup: CDR1 LNHDA, CDR2 SQIVND (reference sequence). This chain's CDR3 is CASSMAGRGIYEQYF. Written as DNA, the CDR3 is TGTGCCAGTAGTATGGCGGGCAGGGGGATCTACGAGCAGTACTTC.

V usage is TRBV19 and J usage is TRBJ2-3; 11 positions agree with TRBD2. J was trimmed by 2 bases and V by 6 bases; bases with no gene match: 4. This CDR3 spans 15 amino acids. Germline V gene sequence: CDR1 LNHDA, CDR2 SQIVND (reference sequence). CDR3 in amino acids: CASSRLAGNTDTQYF. The CDR3, as DNA: TGTGCCAGTAGCCGACTAGCGGGGAACACAGATACGCAGTATTTT. Full variable domain (rest looked up from reference TRBV19 and TRBJ2-3): DGGITQSPKYLFRKEGQNVTLSCEQNLNHDAMYWYRQDPGQGLRLIYYSQIVNDFQKGDIAEGYSVSREKKESFPLTVTSAQKNPTAFYLCASSRLAGNTDTQYFGPGTRLTVL.

This clone was found once. The CDR3 loop reads CASRPGQRTGELFF. CDR3 coding DNA: TGCGCCAGCAGGCCGGGACAGCGGACCGGGGAGCTGTTTTTT. The chain links TRBV10-1 to TRBJ2-2; 7 bases align to TRBD1. Germline loops: CDR1 WNHNN, CDR2 SYGVQD (reference sequence). J lost 5 bases, V lost 6 bases, and 6 bases had no gene match. The CDR3 has 14 amino acids.

The chain is built from TRBV13 and TRBJ2-1; 14 bases are a match to TRBD2. The CDR3 spans 18 residues. The J segment lost 0 bases and the V segment lost 2 bases, leaving 3 bases of the junction unmatched. Germline-derived CDR1 and CDR2 are PRHDT and FYEKMQ (reference sequence). The CDR3 loop is CASSLRLAGGSSYNEQFF. As DNA, the CDR3 is TGTGCCAGCAGCTTAAGACTAGCGGGAGGGAGCTCCTACAATGAGCAGTTCTTC.

As regards this clone: Relative to the germline gene, one junction end is altered; a read error may explain this. Within the sample, other DNA sequences also encode this same CDR3. This rearrangement joins TRBV5-6 to TRBJ2-3; 7 nucleotides line up with TRBD2. Germline CDR1 is SGHDT and CDR2 is YYEEEE. The CDR3 is 15 amino acids. CDR3 nucleotides: TGTGCCAGCAGAAGAAGCCCAGCGGGGCGAGATACGCAATATTTT. Amino acids: CASRRSPAGRDTQYF.

V and J are TRBV6-6 and TRBJ2-7; possibly TRBD1 for D (6 bases). The V end was cut by 2 bases, the J end by 5 bases, with 16 bases between. The CDR3 runs to 15 residues. Looked up from germline, CDR1 is MNHNY and CDR2 is SVGAGI (reference sequence). CDR3 amino acids: CASSYLQGVSHEQYF. The CDR3 DNA reads as TGTGCCAGCAGTTACCTACAGGGTGTCAGCCACGAGCAGTACTTC.

The CDR3 nucleotides read TGTGCCAGCAGTTCCTTAGCGGGGGGGCCTAGAATTGAGCAGTTCTTC. It codes for CASSSLAGGPRIEQFF. The V call is TRBV27, the J call TRBJ2-1, with 11 bases matching TRBD2. The CDR3 is 16 amino acids. V shed 4 bases, J shed 9 bases, and the junction held 11 bases outside the gene matches. The germline V gene has CDR1 MNHEY and CDR2 SMNVEV (reference sequence).

This clone was detected only a few times. This chain links TRBV7-9 with TRBJ1-1, with TRBD1 matching over 8 bases. The ends lost 1 base at V and 0 bases at J; junction bases unmatched: 13. The CDR3 sequence is 19 residues long. In germline, CDR1 is SEHNR, CDR2 FQNEAQ (reference sequence). The CDR3 spells CASSLDGWAGGGMNTEAFF. Here the CDR3 DNA reads TGTGCCAGCAGCTTAGATGGTTGGGCAGGGGGCGGGATGAACACTGAAGCTTTCTTT.

Notes on this clone: This CDR3 is missing its conserved last phenylalanine or tryptophan, likely due to a read error. This rearrangement joins TRBV7-2 to TRBJ2-7; 8 bases line up with TRBD1. The V segment lost 6 bases and the J segment 1 base; nucleotides outside the gene matches: 11. The CDR3 spans 16 residues. Looked up from germline, CDR1 is SGHTA and CDR2 is FQGNSA. The CDR3 loop is CASRKSWTGKSYEQYS. CDR3 bases: TGTGCCAGCAGGAAATCTTGGACAGGGAAATCCTACGAGCAGTACTCC.

On this clone: Other nucleotide sequences in the sample specify the same CDR3. The gene calls are TRBV4-1 and TRBJ1-1; D perhaps matches TRBD1 (5 bases). The CDR3 covers 15 residues. Germline values: CDR1 MGHRA, CDR2 YSYEKL. With 1 base removed from V and 1 base from J, the gap between germline ends came to 10 bases. The CDR3 is CASSQGRGENTEAFF. In nucleotides, the CDR3 is TGCGCCAGCAGCCAAGGGCGGGGGGAGAACACTGAAGCTTTCTTT.

In nucleotides, the CDR3 is TGTGCCAGCAGACCCCAGGGGCTGGGGGGCTACACCTTC. Protein product: CASRPQGLGGYTF. The V call is TRBV6-5, the J call TRBJ1-2; a weak D match, TRBD1 (6 bases). Germline values: CDR1 MNHEY, CDR2 SVGAGI. This CDR3 is built from 13 residues. Trimming stripped 6 bases from V and 8 bases from J, with 16 bases between.

The chain links TRBV20-1 to TRBJ2-7; no firm D call. From germline, CDR1 is DFQATT and CDR2 SNEGSKA (reference sequence). Trimming stripped 6 bases from V and 0 bases from J, with 3 bases between. The CDR3 has 10 residues. For the CDR3, the DNA is TGCAGTGCCGGCTCCTACGAGCAGTACTTC. Translating it yields CSAGSYEQYF.

V usage is TRBV11-2 and J usage is TRBJ1-2, with 7 positions matching TRBD1. CDR3 size: 14 residues. Trimming removed 4 bases from V and 2 bases from J; junction bases left unmatched: 4. Germline CDR1 SGHAT, CDR2 FQNNGV. As DNA, the CDR3 is TGTGCCAGCAGCTCCCCGGGACAGAACTATGGCTACACCTTC. This encodes CASSSPGQNYGYTF.

CDR3 in DNA: TGTGCCAGCAGCTCTGCTGGAAAGCGGGAGACCTACGAGCAGTACTTC. Translating gives CASSSAGKRETYEQYF. V gene TRBV7-2 combines with J gene TRBJ2-7; TRBD2 matches at 8 bases. The ends lost 4 bases at V and 2 bases at J; junction bases unmatched: 10. The CDR3 has 16 amino acids. From germline, CDR1 is SGHTA and CDR2 FQGNSA.

The genes are TRBV4-1 and TRBJ2-3, with TRBD2 identical over 8 bases. V trimming: 6 bases; J trimming: 6 bases; junction bases outside the gene matches: 11. Per the germline V gene, CDR1 is MGHRA and CDR2 is YSYEKL. The CDR3 extends over 15 amino acids. DNA for the CDR3: TGCGCCAGCAGGTGGTCGGGGGGGCGGGGGGATACGCAGTATTTT. Translation: CASRWSGGRGDTQYF.

This chain joins TRBV6-5 and TRBJ1-5; TRBD1 matches at 10 bases. This CDR3 has 15 amino acids. V lost 0 bases and J lost 6; bases outside the gene matches: 2. Germline values: CDR1 MNHEY, CDR2 SVGAGI. The CDR3 coding sequence is TGTGCCAGCAGTTACTCCGGGACAGGGGTTCAGCCCCAGCATTTT. It codes for CASSYSGTGVQPQHF.

The chain couples TRBV11-2 to TRBJ2-1; D is perhaps TRBD2 (5 bases). In germline, CDR1 is SGHAT, CDR2 FQNNGV. Trimming removed 5 bases from V and 8 bases from J, with 19 bases in between. The CDR3 is 15 residues long. CDR3 amino acids: CASSPRAGWVDEQFF. The CDR3 nucleotides are TGTGCCAGCAGCCCCCGGGCGGGCTGGGTCGATGAGCAGTTCTTC.

J is TRBJ2-2 and V is TRBV28, with 8 bases lining up with TRBD1. Germline CDR1 is MDHEN and CDR2 is SYDVKM. V shed 7 bases, J shed 3 bases, and the junction held 10 bases outside the gene matches. The CDR3 length is 16 residues. In nucleotides, the CDR3 is TGTGCCAGCAAACTCTCCAGGGGGCTATACACCGGGGAGCTGTTTTTT. It is translated as CASKLSRGLYTGELFF.

The V call is TRBV28, the J call TRBJ2-4; tentatively, D is TRBD1 (5 bases). The CDR3 consists of 13 residues. V was pared by 8 bases and J by 7 bases, with 15 bases between. Germline V gene lookup returns CDR1 MDHEN and CDR2 SYDVKM. CDR3 bases: TGTGCCAGCGGTGCAGGGATGGGGAACATTCAGTACTTC. Its translation: CASGAGMGNIQYF.

This clone was picked up a small number of times. CDR3: CASSSWGGDTEAFF. The CDR3 coding sequence is TGTGCCAGCAGCTCATGGGGAGGGGACACTGAAGCTTTCTTT. The V and J genes are TRBV7-9 and TRBJ1-1; maybe TRBD1 (5 bases). The CDR3 has 14 residues. Germline V gene lookup returns CDR1 SEHNR and CDR2 FQNEAQ (reference sequence). Trimming stripped 4 bases from V and 3 bases from J, with 12 bases between.

Concerning this clone: Its ends do not fully match the called genes, so a read error is possible. V usage is TRBV12-5 and J usage is TRBJ1-6; 8 positions match TRBD1. The CDR3 covers 13 residues. Germline CDR1 and CDR2: LGHNT and FRNRAP. The CDR3 nucleotides are TGTGCTAGTGGTCCGGACAGGGCTTCACCCCTCAACTTT. This sequence encodes CASGPDRASPLNF.

This clone appeared a few times. This chain connects TRBV5-4 to TRBJ1-4; 8 bases map to TRBD1. This CDR3 has 14 residues. From germline, CDR1 is SGHNT and CDR2 YYREEE (reference sequence). V trimming: 4 bases; J trimming: 6 bases; junction bases outside the gene matches: 5. CDR3 in DNA: TGTGCCAGCAGCCCCGGGACAGGCGATGAAAAACTGTTTTTT. Its protein product is CASSPGTGDEKLFF.

The chain employs TRBV9 and TRBJ1-6; D uncertain. The germline V gene has CDR1 SGDLS and CDR2 YYNGEE. V was trimmed by 0 bases and J by 9 bases, leaving 4 bases between them. The CDR3 covers 12 residues. The CDR3 loop reads CASSVGGSPLHF. As DNA, the CDR3 is TGTGCCAGCAGCGTAGGCGGTTCACCCCTCCACTTT.

The gene calls are TRBV7-9 and TRBJ2-2; a weak D match, TRBD2 (6 bases). The CDR3 runs to 15 residues. Germline CDR1 and CDR2: SEHNR and FQNEAQ (reference sequence). V was trimmed by 5 bases and J by 7 bases, leaving 17 bases between them. Here the CDR3 reads CASSQSGRRVGELFF. As DNA, the CDR3 is TGTGCCAGCAGCCAGTCGGGGAGGAGAGTCGGGGAGCTGTTTTTT.

This rearrangement joins TRBV5-1 to TRBJ2-1; TRBD1 might be the D (5 bases). This CDR3 is built from 13 residues. V lost 5 bases to trimming and J lost 8 bases, with 14 bases between them. CDR1 SGHRS and CDR2 YFSETQ come from the germline V gene. In DNA, the CDR3 is TGCGCCAGCAGTCCGCAGGGTGGCGATGAGCAGTTCTTC. Its protein is CASSPQGGDEQFF.

For this clone: One base away lies a much larger clone, so this may be a sequencing read error. The rearrangement joins TRBV7-9 to TRBJ1-1; D not certain. CDR3 length: 10 amino acids. The V end lost 5 bases, the J end lost 6 bases, and 4 bases lay between the germline ends. The V gene's germline CDR1 is SEHNR and CDR2 FQNEAQ (reference sequence). In DNA form, the CDR3 reads TGTGCCAGCAGCACGGCTGAAGCTTTCTTT. It yields the protein CASSTAEAFF. Looking up the rest from reference TRBV7-9 and TRBJ1-1 gives the full variable domain: DTGVSQNPRHKITKRGQNVTFRCDPISEHNRLYWYRQTLGQGPEFLTYFQNEAQLEKSRLLSDRFSAERPKGSFSTLEIQRTEQGDSAMYLCASSTAEAFFGQGTRLTVV.

The genes are TRBV5-1 and TRBJ2-1; 10 nucleotides match TRBD2. V was clipped by 0 bases and J by 5 bases; unmatched bases: 8. This CDR3 has 17 residues. CDR1 is SGHRS and CDR2 is YFSETQ in the germline V gene. In DNA form, the CDR3 reads TGCGCCAGCAGCTTGGCCGGATTCGGGACTAGCGACAATGAGCAGTTCTTC. Protein sequence: CASSLAGFGTSDNEQFF.